This T cell receptor beta chain was sequenced for a study of T cell changes during pregnancy in multiple sclerosis. The method was immunoSEQ multiplex PCR; TCRdb's version includes in-frame clones alone and lacks a portion of them. Of about 23,000 clones in the sample, about 89% were seen once. The CDR3 runs 14 residues. The V and J ends lost 3 bases and 0 bases respectively, with 7 bases between them. In germline, CDR1 is LNHDA, CDR2 SQIVND (reference sequence). The receptor was derived from a female donor with multiple sclerosis, enrolled in a pregnancy study. V is TRBV19 and J is TRBJ2-3; D is undetermined. The sample in question was CD8+ T cells from peripheral blood mononuclear cells, obtained in the first trimester of pregnancy. The CDR3 region is CASSMSRSTDTQYF. In DNA form, the CDR3 reads TGTGCCAGTAGTATGTCTCGGAGCACAGATACGCAGTATTTT.